This T cell receptor beta chain was identified during a study of T cell responses to AZD1222 COVID-19 vaccine (dated by TCRdb to about 2021). With regard to the full study: AZD1222 recipients whose second dose came at about 4 weeks and those whose second dose came at about 12 weeks were combined into one group, since spike-specific TCR depth and breadth did not differ between the two schedules. TCR sequencing covered over 230 trial participants: 200 to 220 given two doses of AZD1222 and 26 given two doses of MenACWY control vaccine. Trial participants were enrolled by age into subgroups of 18-55, 56-69 and 70-plus years, and around 150, 28 and 57 TCR-sequenced participants, respectively, were included in these subgroups. Results the study describes overall, beyond this receptor: In the small 56-69-year group, the increase in depth fell short of significance, most likely because of low power. Participants were mostly white British, with more females than males. The authors suggested clonal diversity may have been underestimated. Because no day 14 peak-response samples were available, the repertoires could be characterized only after the peak T cell response. After two AZD1222 doses, both the breadth and the depth of spike-specific TCRs were significantly higher than at day 0 and than in MenACWY recipients. The vaccine-associated CD4 TCRs covered the entire spike protein, and the dominant responses fell in regions 160-218 and 743-854. Nearly half of unique spike-specific TCRs reportedly recognized epitopes outside regions mutated in the B.1.351 and B.1.1.7 variants. Conclusions about previously exposed vaccinees are limited, since just a handful of AZD1222 recipients were seropositive for SARS-CoV-2 at baseline.

The CDR3 regions of human TCRbeta chains were analyzed by immunosequencing. The paper's data handling went like this. TCRs in the repertoires were matched against a reference library of SARS-CoV-2-specific TCRs that had been generated with the MIRA antigen-specificity platform. Breadth was defined as the fraction of unique TCRs that were SARS-CoV-2-associated, and depth was defined as the fraction of total T cells that were SARS-CoV-2-associated. Using the MIRA data, every spike-specific TCR was mapped to the spike region that the TCR reacted to and assigned to either a CD4 or a CD8 class. Log10-transformed breadth and depth values were compared by one-way ANOVA with Sidak's multiple comparisons tests. TCRdb took over this immuneACCESS table, retaining in-frame rearrangements with V and J assigned. Such tables are incomplete; in checked studies, under half of the missing clones stem from an unresolved V gene, and the remainder is unexplained. V and J calls and clone size come straight from that table; D and trimming were deduced from the DNA. For this sample the table gives about 130,000 clones, of which under 90% were detected only once. The top ten constitute around 24% of the sample.

The time point tag for this specimen amounts to: baseline before first vaccination. The vaccinee samples were drawn from two UK trials, COV001 and COV002, one of which was a single-blind randomized controlled phase 2/3 trial testing AZD1222 (ChAdOx1 nCoV-19) in healthy adults. For TCRbeta chain sequencing, PBMC samples were collected from trial participants at day 0 and at day 28 after the second dose. On this clone itself: The specificity of this receptor is unknown. No much larger clone is present one base from it, and per-base qualities are unavailable.

CDR1 and CDR2 were assigned from the germline V gene as MDHEN and SYDVKM. The CDR3 sequence holds 13 residues, the cysteine and phenylalanine included. The CDR3 DNA has 39 bases and is translated from base 1. V lost 5 bases and J lost 16 bases; the stretch between them is 18 bases long. Material: peripheral blood, obtained on day 0 of AZD1222 vaccination. This receptor was identified in an adult in good health. The sequence links TRBV28 to TRBJ1-6; possibly the D gene is TRBD1, per 5 matching bases. The DNA sequence reads TGTGCCAGCAGTCCGGGGACCGTCCAGGCTCTCCACTTT. Translated, this gives CASSPGTVQALHF.